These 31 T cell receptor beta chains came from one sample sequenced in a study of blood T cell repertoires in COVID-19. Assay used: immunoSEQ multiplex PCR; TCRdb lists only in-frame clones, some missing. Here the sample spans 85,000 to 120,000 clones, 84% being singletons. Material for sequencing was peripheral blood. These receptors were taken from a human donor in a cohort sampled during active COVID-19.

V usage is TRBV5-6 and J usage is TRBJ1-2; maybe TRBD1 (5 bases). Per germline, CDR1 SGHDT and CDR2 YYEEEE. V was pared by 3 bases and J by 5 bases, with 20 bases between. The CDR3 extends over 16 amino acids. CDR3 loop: CASSYQGEWVLYGYTF. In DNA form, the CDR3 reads TGTGCCAGCAGCTATCAGGGCGAGTGGGTCCTTTATGGCTACACCTTC.

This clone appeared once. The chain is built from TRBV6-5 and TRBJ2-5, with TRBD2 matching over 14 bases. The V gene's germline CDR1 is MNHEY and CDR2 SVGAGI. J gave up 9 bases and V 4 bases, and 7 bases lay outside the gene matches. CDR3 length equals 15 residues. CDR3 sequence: CASSSGLAGVVAQYF. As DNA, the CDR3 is TGTGCCAGCAGTTCGGGACTAGCGGGGGTAGTGGCCCAGTACTTC.

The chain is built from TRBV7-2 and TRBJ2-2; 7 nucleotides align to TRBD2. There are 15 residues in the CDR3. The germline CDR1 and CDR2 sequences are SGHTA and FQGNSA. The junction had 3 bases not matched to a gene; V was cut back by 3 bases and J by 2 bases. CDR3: CASSFLAANTGELFF. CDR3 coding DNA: TGTGCCAGCAGCTTCCTAGCGGCCAACACCGGGGAGCTGTTTTTT.

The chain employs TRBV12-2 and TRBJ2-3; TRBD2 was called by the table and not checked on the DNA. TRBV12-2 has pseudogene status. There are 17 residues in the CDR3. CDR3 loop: CASRLGPLSSSTDTQYF. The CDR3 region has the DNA TGTGCAAGTCGCTTAGGCCCATTAAGCTCTAGCACAGATACGCAGTATTTT.

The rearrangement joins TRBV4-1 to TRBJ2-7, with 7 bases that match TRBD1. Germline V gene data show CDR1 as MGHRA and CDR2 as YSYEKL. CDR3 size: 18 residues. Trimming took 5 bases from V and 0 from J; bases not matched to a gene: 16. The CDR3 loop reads CASSSDFTGTAFSYEQYF. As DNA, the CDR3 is TGCGCCAGCAGCTCAGATTTTACCGGGACAGCTTTCTCCTACGAGCAGTACTTC.

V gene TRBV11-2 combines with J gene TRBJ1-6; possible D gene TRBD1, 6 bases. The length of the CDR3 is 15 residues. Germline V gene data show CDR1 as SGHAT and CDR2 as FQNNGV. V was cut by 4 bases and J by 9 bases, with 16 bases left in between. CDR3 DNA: TGTGCCAGCAGCTCACTACAGGGCCTAAGTTCACCCCTCCACTTT. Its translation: CASSSLQGLSSPLHF.

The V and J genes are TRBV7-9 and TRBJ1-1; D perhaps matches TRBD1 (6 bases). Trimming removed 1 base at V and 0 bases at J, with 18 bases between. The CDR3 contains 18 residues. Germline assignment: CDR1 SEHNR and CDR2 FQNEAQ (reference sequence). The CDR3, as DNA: TGTGCCAGCAGCTTAGAGGGGGGGTTAGGCAGCCTGAACACTGAAGCTTTCTTT. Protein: CASSLEGGLGSLNTEAFF.

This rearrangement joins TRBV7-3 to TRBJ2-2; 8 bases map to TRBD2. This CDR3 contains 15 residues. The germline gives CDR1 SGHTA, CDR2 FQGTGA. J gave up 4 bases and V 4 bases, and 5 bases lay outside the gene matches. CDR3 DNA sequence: TGTGCCAGCAGCTCGAAGCGGGGGAGCACCGGGGAGCTGTTTTTT. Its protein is CASSSKRGSTGELFF.

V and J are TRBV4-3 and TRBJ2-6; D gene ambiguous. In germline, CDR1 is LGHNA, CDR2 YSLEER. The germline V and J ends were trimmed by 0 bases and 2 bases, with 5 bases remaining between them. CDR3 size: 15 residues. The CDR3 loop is CASSQELAGANVLTF. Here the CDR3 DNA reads TGCGCCAGCAGCCAAGAACTCGCTGGGGCCAACGTCCTGACTTTC.

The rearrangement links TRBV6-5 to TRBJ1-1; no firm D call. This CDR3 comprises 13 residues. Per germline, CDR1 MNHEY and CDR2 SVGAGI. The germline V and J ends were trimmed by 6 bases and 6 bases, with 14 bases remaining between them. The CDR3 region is CASRRTGRPEAFF. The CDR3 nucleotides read TGTGCCAGCAGGAGGACTGGGCGACCTGAAGCTTTCTTT.

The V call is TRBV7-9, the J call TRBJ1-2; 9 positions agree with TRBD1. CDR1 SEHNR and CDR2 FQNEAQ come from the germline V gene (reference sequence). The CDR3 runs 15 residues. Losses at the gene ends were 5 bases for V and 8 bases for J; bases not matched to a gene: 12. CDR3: CASSARDRDPLGYTF. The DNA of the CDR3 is TGTGCCAGCAGCGCCCGGGACAGGGACCCACTCGGCTACACCTTC.

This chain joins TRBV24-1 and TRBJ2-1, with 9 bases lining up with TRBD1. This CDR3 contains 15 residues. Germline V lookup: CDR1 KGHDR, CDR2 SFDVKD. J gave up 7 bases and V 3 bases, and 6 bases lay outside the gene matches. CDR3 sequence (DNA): TGTGCCACCAGTGATCGGAGACAGGGGGGGAATGAGCAGTTCTTC. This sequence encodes CATSDRRQGGNEQFF.

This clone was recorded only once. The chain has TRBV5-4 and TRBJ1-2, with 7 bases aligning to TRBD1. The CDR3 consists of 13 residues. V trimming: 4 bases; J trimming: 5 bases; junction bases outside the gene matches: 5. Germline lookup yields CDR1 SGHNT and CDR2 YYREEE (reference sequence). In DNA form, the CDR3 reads TGTGCCAGCAGCATCGACAGGGAATATGGCTACACCTTC. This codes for CASSIDREYGYTF.

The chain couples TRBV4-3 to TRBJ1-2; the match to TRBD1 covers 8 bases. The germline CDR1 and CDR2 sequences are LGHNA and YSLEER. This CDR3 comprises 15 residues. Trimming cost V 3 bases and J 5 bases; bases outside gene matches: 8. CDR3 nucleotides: TGCGCCAGCAGCCAGCCAGGGGGCGGAACATATGGCTACACCTTC. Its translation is CASSQPGGGTYGYTF.

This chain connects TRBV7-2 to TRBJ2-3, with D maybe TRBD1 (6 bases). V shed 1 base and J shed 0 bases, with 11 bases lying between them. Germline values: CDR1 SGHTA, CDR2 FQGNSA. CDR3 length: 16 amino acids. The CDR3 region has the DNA TGTGCCAGCAGCTTAGGGTACAGGGCTAGCACAGATACGCAGTATTTT. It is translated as CASSLGYRASTDTQYF. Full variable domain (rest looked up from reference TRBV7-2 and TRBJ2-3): GAGVSQSPSNKVTEKGKDVELRCDPISGHTALYWYRQSLGQGLEFLIYFQGNSAPDKSGLPSDRFSAERTGGSVSTLTIQRTQQEDSAVYLCASSLGYRASTDTQYFGPGTRLTVL.

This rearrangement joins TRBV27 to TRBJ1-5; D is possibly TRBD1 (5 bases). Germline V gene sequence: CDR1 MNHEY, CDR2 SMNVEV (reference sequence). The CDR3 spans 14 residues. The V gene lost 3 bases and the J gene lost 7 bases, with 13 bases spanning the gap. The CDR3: CASSLSGGGQPQHF. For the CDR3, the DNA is TGTGCCAGCAGTTTGTCCGGGGGAGGGCAGCCCCAGCATTTT.

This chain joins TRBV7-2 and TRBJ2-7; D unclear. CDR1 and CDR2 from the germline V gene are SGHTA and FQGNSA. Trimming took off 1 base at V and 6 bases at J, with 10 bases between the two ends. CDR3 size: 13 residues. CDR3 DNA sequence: TGTGCCAGCAGCTTAGTACCCCCCAGCGAGCAGTACTTC. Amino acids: CASSLVPPSEQYF.

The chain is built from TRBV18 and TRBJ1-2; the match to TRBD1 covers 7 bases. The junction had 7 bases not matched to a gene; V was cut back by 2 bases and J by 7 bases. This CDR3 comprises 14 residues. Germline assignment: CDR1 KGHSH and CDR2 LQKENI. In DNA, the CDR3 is TGTGCCAGCTCACCAGAGACAGGGCGAAGTGGCTACACCTTC. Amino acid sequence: CASSPETGRSGYTF.

CDR3 sequence (DNA): TGTGCCAGCAGGCGGACTAGCGGGGGCTTCGGGGAGCTGTTTTTT. It codes for CASRRTSGGFGELFF. The chain has TRBV6-5 and TRBJ2-2; 13 nucleotides match TRBD2. CDR1 and CDR2 (germline): MNHEY, SVGAGI. The CDR3 runs to 15 residues. V shed 6 bases and J 7 bases; nucleotides not matched to a gene: 5.

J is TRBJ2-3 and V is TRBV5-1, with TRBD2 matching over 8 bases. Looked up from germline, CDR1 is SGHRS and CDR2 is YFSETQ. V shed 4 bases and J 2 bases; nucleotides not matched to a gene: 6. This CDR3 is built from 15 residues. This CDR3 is CASSGSGRDTDTQYF. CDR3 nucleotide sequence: TGCGCCAGCAGCGGAAGCGGGAGAGACACAGATACGCAGTATTTT.

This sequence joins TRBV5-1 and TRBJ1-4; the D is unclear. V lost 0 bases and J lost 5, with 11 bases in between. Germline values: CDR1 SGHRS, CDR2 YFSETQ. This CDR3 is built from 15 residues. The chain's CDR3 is CASSLGNARNEKLFF. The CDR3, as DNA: TGCGCCAGCAGCTTGGGAAATGCGAGGAATGAAAAACTGTTTTTT.

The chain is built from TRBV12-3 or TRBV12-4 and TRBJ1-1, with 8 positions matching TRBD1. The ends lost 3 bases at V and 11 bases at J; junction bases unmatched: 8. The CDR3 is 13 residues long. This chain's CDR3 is CASSFRQGAVAFF. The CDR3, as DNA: TGTGCCAGCAGTTTTCGGCAGGGGGCCGTTGCTTTCTTT.

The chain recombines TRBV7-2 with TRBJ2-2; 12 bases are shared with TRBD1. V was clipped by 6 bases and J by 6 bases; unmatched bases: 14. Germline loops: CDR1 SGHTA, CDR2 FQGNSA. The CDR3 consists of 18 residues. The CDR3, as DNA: TGTGCCAGCAGTCCCGGGACAGGGGGCGCAAGGGTCTCCGGGGAGCTGTTTTTT. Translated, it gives CASSPGTGGARVSGELFF.

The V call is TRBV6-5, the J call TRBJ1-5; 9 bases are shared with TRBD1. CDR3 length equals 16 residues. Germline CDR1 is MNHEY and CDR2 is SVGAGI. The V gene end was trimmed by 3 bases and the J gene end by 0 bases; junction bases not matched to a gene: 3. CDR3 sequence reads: CASSYWTGASNQPQHF. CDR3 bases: TGTGCCAGCAGTTATTGGACAGGGGCTAGCAATCAGCCCCAGCATTTT.

The CDR3 reads CASSKGQGGYNEQFF. The CDR3 DNA sequence: TGTGCCAGCAGTAAGGGACAGGGGGGATACAATGAGCAGTTCTTC. This chain connects TRBV6-2 or TRBV6-3 to TRBJ2-1; TRBD1 matches at 11 bases. Trimming at V came to 5 bases and at J to 4 bases, leaving 4 bases not matched to a gene. CDR3 length: 15 residues. CDR1 and CDR2 from the germline V gene are MNHEY and SVGEGT.

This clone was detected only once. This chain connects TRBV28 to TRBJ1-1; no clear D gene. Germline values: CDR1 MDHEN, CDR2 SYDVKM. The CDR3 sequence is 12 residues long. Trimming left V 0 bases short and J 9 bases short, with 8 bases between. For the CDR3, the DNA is TGTGCCAGCAGTTTATGGGAGCAGCAAGCTTTCTTT. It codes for CASSLWEQQAFF.

The CDR3 DNA sequence: TGTGCCAGCAGCGAAGGACTAGCGGGGGATACGCAGTATTTT. Translated: CASSEGLAGDTQYF. The chain is built from TRBV7-3 and TRBJ2-3, with TRBD2 matching 12 bases. J was trimmed by 6 bases and V by 5 bases; bases with no gene match: 3. CDR3 length equals 14 residues. Germline CDR1 is SGHTA and CDR2 is FQGTGA.

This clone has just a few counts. The CDR3 protein is CASSYDPGTGKNSNQPQHF. The CDR3 DNA follows: TGTGCCAGCAGTTACGATCCCGGGACAGGGAAGAATAGCAATCAGCCCCAGCATTTT. The chain is built from TRBV6-2 or TRBV6-3 and TRBJ1-5; TRBD1 agrees at 9 bases. Germline V gene lookup returns CDR1 MNHEY and CDR2 SVGEGT. V lost 2 bases, J lost 0 bases, and 11 bases stayed unmatched. The CDR3 contains 19 residues.

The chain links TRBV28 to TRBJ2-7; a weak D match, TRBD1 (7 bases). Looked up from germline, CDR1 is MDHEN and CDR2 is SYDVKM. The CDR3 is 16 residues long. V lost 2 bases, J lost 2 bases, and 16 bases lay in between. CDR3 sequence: CASSLLPQGGAYEQYF. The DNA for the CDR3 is TGTGCCAGCAGTTTACTTCCCCAGGGGGGAGCCTACGAGCAGTACTTC.

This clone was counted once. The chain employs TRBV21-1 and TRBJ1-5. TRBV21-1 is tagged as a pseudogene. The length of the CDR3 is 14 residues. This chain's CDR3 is CASSKGGSNQPQHF. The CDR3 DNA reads TGTGCCAGCAGCAAAGGCGGGAGCAATCAGCCCCAGCATTTT.

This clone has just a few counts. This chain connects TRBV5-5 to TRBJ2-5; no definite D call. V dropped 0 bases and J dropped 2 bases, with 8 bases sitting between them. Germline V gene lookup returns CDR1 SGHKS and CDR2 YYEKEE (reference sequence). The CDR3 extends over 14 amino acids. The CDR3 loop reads CASSLAMIQETQYF. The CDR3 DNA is TGTGCCAGCAGCTTGGCTATGATTCAAGAGACCCAGTACTTC.